Described below is a single T cell receptor (beta chain) sequence and its context. These data originate in a study of blood T cell repertoires in COVID-19. Produced via immunoSEQ multiplex PCR; TCRdb's table is partial and in-frame only. The data hold fewer than 200,000 clones, with approximately 87% observed a single time. Seattle cases were enrolled at active infection and followed longitudinally. The sequence was obtained from a woman in her sixties or seventies with COVID-19, enrolled during active disease. The sample comprised peripheral blood.

CDR3 residues: CASSQGQGMNTEAFF. DNA for the CDR3: TGTGCCAGCTCACAAGGACAGGGCATGAACACTGAAGCTTTCTTT. This rearrangement joins TRBV18 to TRBJ1-1; 8 bases are a match to TRBD1. The trim removed 4 bases at V and 0 bases at J, leaving 4 bases unmatched. This CDR3 region has 15 residues. Per the germline V gene, CDR1 is KGHSH and CDR2 is LQKENI. The full variable domain, its missing parts supplied by reference TRBV18 and TRBJ1-1, is NAGVMQNPRHLVRRRGQEARLRCSPMKGHSHVYWYRQLPEEGLKFMVYLQKENIIDESGMPKERFSAEFPKEGPSILRIQQVVRGDSAAYFCASSQGQGMNTEAFFGQGTRLTVV.